This T cell receptor (beta chain) was captured in a study of identical twins (dated by TCRdb to about 2016). Regarding the research as a whole: The study deep-sequenced TCR alpha and beta repertoires from monozygotic twins, unrelated adults of various ages and cord blood to test whether fetal clonotypes persist. To rule out contamination, replicate twin experiments were performed at different times with different library preparation protocols. Broader findings and caveats from the paper: Abundant cord blood beta clonotypes carried fewer insertions; young adult naive repertoires showed a weaker similar trend, while memory repertoires showed none. The excess sharing between twins in beta out-of-frame sequences was weaker because fewer shared sequences reduced the signal-to-noise ratio. Because the same donors could not be followed over many years, the conclusions depended on cross-sectional statistical analysis. Zero-insertion analyses could be partly confounded by invariant T cells such as MAIT and iNKT, though diverse VJ usage argued against such confounding for most clonotypes. Compared with coincidental sharing between unrelated individuals, an excess of low generation-probability sequences was observed among out-of-frame TCR alpha sequences shared between twins. Out-of-frame TCR alpha sharing in monozygotic twins was systematically underestimated by recombination models, whereas sharing between unrelated individuals was in agreement with the recombination models.

Only healthy Caucasian donors were included. The twin cohort comprised three pairs of female monozygotic twins, all aged about 18 to 30 years. The RNA used for TCR libraries was isolated from peripheral blood mononuclear cells. V is shortened by 5 bases, J by 5 bases, and the region joining them spans 18 bases. Measured from the cysteine to the phenylalanine, the CDR3 is 15 residues long. Only the CDR3 portion is preserved as DNA: 45 bases, with reading frame beginning at the first base. This clonotype appeared a few times. This clone's antigen is unknown. Base quality data are lacking; no much larger clone is found one base away. Libraries were prepared through 5' RACE. The instrument given in TCRdb is Illumina HiSeq 2000. Template switching added a universal primer binding site, and the final cDNA carried a unique molecular identifier that allowed TCR cDNA molecules to be counted accurately. First-strand cDNA for TCR alpha and beta chains was synthesized from specific primers in the conserved constant-segment region. To control for contamination, every cDNA library carried two barcodes: a SMART-Mk sample barcode plus Illumina barcodes. TruSeq adapter sequences and Illumina sample barcodes were added in two successive PCR steps. Sequencing of the TCR alpha and beta cDNA libraries was done on the Illumina HiSeq platform using custom primers. Turning to the authors' computational methods: Raw reads were processed with MiGEC to extract unique molecular identifiers, and MiXCR was used to determine CDR3 positions. Recombination models were inferred per individual with the repgenHMM and IGoR tools using an EM algorithm. The tcR package in R was used for shared clonotype analysis, with sharing normalized by the product of cloneset sizes. To study raw recombination free of thymic and clonal selection effects, out-of-frame nonproductive sequences were analyzed. TCRdb reanalyzed the raw reads on its own, using fastp at Q25 for trimming and MiXCR for clone calling, and kept in-frame beta chains. Entries that share a CDR3 protein sequence are merged under the most common genes and DNA. TCRdb, not the original authors, processed these V and J calls. In all, the sample holds hundreds of thousands of distinct CDR3 sequences, and 15% to 20% of those were seen once. Approximately 14% of the sample rests with the top ten.

The same data also went into a second study, on T cells expressing NK-cell markers. The second study's paper adds: In sorted CD3+CD56+NKG2C+, CD3+CD56+NKG2C- and CD3+CD56-NKG2C+ T-cell subsets from about 8 donors, TCR beta-chain repertoires were profiled. Among the eight sequenced donors, seven were HCMV-seropositive and one was HCMV-seronegative. To restrict sorting to alphabetaTCR-expressing T cells, an anti-gammadeltaTCR antibody was added in several experiments. For 5 or 6 donors, the dominant CD3+CD56+NKG2C+ clonotypes were among the top 10 CD8+ clonotypes and accounted for about 1.0-7.0% of CD8+ T cells. Those dominant clonotypes were again the most abundant among CD3+CD56-NKG2C+ cells in a few donors, at roughly 25-65%. It remained unclear whether the expanded NKG2C-expressing T cell clones were specific for HCMV antigens. The eight sequenced donors were randomly selected healthy volunteers, three men and five women. HCMV serostatus was determined by detecting HCMV-specific IgG in serum with a commercial ELISA kit. For roughly 6 donors, bulk peripheral blood T-cell repertoires were also sequenced from unsorted PBMC. MIGEC handled demultiplexing of the reads and grouping by UMI, while MiTCR was used to assemble and quantify clonotypes. To exclude erroneous sequences, only TCR cDNA sequences supported by at least two reads were retained. The tcR package was used for downstream repertoire analysis, and clonotypes were matched across fractions by CDR3 nucleotide sequence plus V segment. VDJmatch was used to annotate antigen specificity against VDJdb, with one amino acid substitution in CDR3 allowed.

The chain joins TRBV12-3 or TRBV12-4 to TRBJ1-1, with an unclear D gene assignment. What was sequenced was PBMCs. This clonotype originated in a woman between 18 and 30 years old in good health. The encoded CDR3 is CASSLSRLAGTEAFF. Read as DNA, the sequence is TGTGCCAGCAGTCTCTCTCGTCTGGCCGGGACTGAAGCTTTCTTT.